What follows are 21 T cell receptor beta chains derived from one specimen sequenced in a study of blood T cell repertoires in COVID-19. Produced via immunoSEQ multiplex PCR; TCRdb's table is partial and in-frame only. Found here are approximately 130,000 clones, around 83% of them singletons; the top ten hold about 18%. The sequenced sample consisted of PBMCs or T cells enriched from blood (not recorded which). These receptors all stem from a man between 25 and 39 years old who had recovered from COVID-19.

V gene TRBV12-3 or TRBV12-4 combines with J gene TRBJ1-1, with D hard to call. The CDR3 sequence is 13 residues long. The germline V and J ends were trimmed by 8 bases and 2 bases, with 12 bases remaining between them. The CDR3 region is CASSPGINTEAFF. The CDR3 DNA sequence: TGTGCCAGCTCCCCCGGGATTAACACTGAAGCTTTCTTT.

CDR3 in amino acids: CASSPGGGFGEQYV. In nucleotides, the CDR3 is TGTGCCAGCAGCCCCGGGGGGGGCTTTGGAGAGCAGTACGTC. The V gene is TRBV11-2, the J gene TRBJ2-7; TRBD2 agrees at 8 bases. The CDR3 runs 14 residues. J gave up 7 bases and V 5 bases, and 10 bases lay outside the gene matches. Germline CDR1 SGHAT, CDR2 FQNNGV.

This chain joins TRBV5-1 and TRBJ2-3; 9 nucleotides match TRBD2. The V and J ends lost 0 bases and 2 bases, in that order; junction bases with no gene match: 4. The CDR3 has 16 residues. The V gene's germline CDR1 is SGHRS and CDR2 YFSETQ. The CDR3 protein is CASSLALAGNTDTQYF. The CDR3 nucleotides are TGCGCCAGCAGCTTGGCACTAGCGGGTAACACAGATACGCAGTATTTT.

The rearrangement joins TRBV5-1 to TRBJ1-1; perhaps TRBD1 as D (6 bases). V shed 2 bases and J shed 4 bases, with 12 bases lying between them. CDR1 and CDR2 (germline): SGHRS, YFSETQ. The CDR3 covers 14 residues. In DNA, the CDR3 is TGCGCCAGCAGCTTCCACAGGGAGGGCACTGAAGCTTTCTTT. It is translated as CASSFHREGTEAFF.

This rearrangement joins TRBV10-2 to TRBJ2-3; 7 bases match TRBD2. The trim removed 4 bases at V and 0 bases at J, leaving 4 bases unmatched. The CDR3 has 15 residues. Germline V CDR1 and CDR2: WSHSY, SAAADI. The chain's CDR3 is CASSADGRSTDTQYF. The DNA of the CDR3 is TGCGCCAGCAGTGCAGACGGGAGGAGCACAGATACGCAGTATTTT.

This clone was recorded once. The CDR3 is CASSVTDNYGYTF. The DNA for the CDR3 is TGTGCCAGCAGCGTCACAGATAACTATGGCTACACCTTC. This chain links TRBV9 with TRBJ1-2; D gene uncertain. This CDR3 comprises 13 residues. The V gene lost 2 bases and the J gene lost 1 base, with 6 bases spanning the gap. Germline CDR1 reads SGDLS; CDR2 reads YYNGEE.

There are a few counts of this clone. The gene calls are TRBV5-6 and TRBJ1-6; D is undetermined. Per germline, CDR1 SGHDT and CDR2 YYEEEE. The V gene lost 1 base and the J gene lost 10 bases, with 12 bases spanning the gap. This CDR3 comprises 14 residues. The CDR3 coding sequence is TGTGCCAGCAGCTTGACGGGGATGGACTCACCCCTCCACTTT. Its protein product is CASSLTGMDSPLHF.

The chain couples TRBV18 to TRBJ2-1; 12 bases match TRBD2. Per the germline V gene, CDR1 is KGHSH and CDR2 is LQKENI. The J segment lost 3 bases and the V segment lost 4 bases, leaving 1 base of the junction unmatched. The CDR3 contains 15 residues. Here the CDR3 DNA reads TGTGCCAGCTCACGGACTAGCGGGAACTACAATGAGCAGTTCTTC. As protein: CASSRTSGNYNEQFF.

The chain uses TRBV2 and TRBJ2-7, with D perhaps matching TRBD1 (7 bases). Trimming left V 1 base short and J 4 bases short, with 11 bases between. CDR1 SNHLY and CDR2 FYNNEI come from the germline V gene. The CDR3 runs to 14 residues. The CDR3 DNA reads as TGTGCCAGCAGTGAAGGGGCAGGGGGGTACGAGCAGTACGTC. It encodes CASSEGAGGYEQYV.

This rearrangement joins TRBV6-5 to TRBJ2-1; D might be TRBD1 (6 bases). The CDR3 runs 13 residues. Trimming removed 5 bases at V and 6 bases at J, with 11 bases between. Germline CDR1 MNHEY, CDR2 SVGAGI. CDR3 sequence reads: CASSPGQFNEQFF. The CDR3, as DNA: TGTGCCAGCAGTCCCGGACAGTTCAATGAGCAGTTCTTC.

The chain carries TRBV5-4 and TRBJ1-1; a possible D gene is TRBD1 (5 bases). The CDR3 has 13 amino acids. Germline values: CDR1 SGHNT, CDR2 YYREEE (reference sequence). Trimming took 5 bases from V and 3 from J, leaving 11 bases between them. The chain's CDR3 is CASRGRGDTEAFF. DNA of the CDR3: TGTGCCAGCAGGGGACGGGGGGACACTGAAGCTTTCTTT.

In DNA, the CDR3 is TGTGCCAGCAGCTTAGGACTACAGGGAAGGGTTAATGAAAAACTGTTTTTT. Residues: CASSLGLQGRVNEKLFF. The chain links TRBV7-9 to TRBJ1-4; tentatively, D is TRBD1 (6 bases). Trimming took 1 base from V and 4 from J, leaving 16 bases between them. Germline V gene sequence: CDR1 SEHNR, CDR2 FQNEAQ (reference sequence). The CDR3 extends over 17 amino acids.

This chain links TRBV2 with TRBJ2-2, with 7 bases matching TRBD1. CDR3 length equals 15 residues. Germline assignment: CDR1 SNHLY and CDR2 FYNNEI. V lost 3 bases, J lost 0 bases, and 1 base stayed unmatched. The CDR3 sequence is CASSEGQTNTGELFF. The CDR3 nucleotides are TGTGCCAGCAGTGAGGGACAGACGAACACCGGGGAGCTGTTTTTT.

This chain joins TRBV19 and TRBJ2-1, with 13 positions matching TRBD2. V was pared by 3 bases and J by 8 bases, with 4 bases of the junction left unmatched. The length of the CDR3 is 15 residues. The germline gives CDR1 LNHDA, CDR2 SQIVND (reference sequence). CDR3 protein: CASSMGTSGVDEQFF. CDR3 bases: TGTGCCAGTAGTATGGGGACTAGCGGGGTGGATGAGCAGTTCTTC.

The V call is TRBV7-2, the J call TRBJ2-5, with D possibly being TRBD2 (7 bases). Trimming removed 8 bases at V and 5 bases at J, with 21 bases between. Germline V gene data show CDR1 as SGHTA and CDR2 as FQGNSA. The CDR3 loop spans 15 amino acids. The CDR3 spells CASGRGGGGPETQYF. As DNA, the CDR3 is TGTGCCAGCGGGCGCGGTGGGGGGGGGCCGGAGACCCAGTACTTC.

The rearrangement links TRBV5-1 to TRBJ2-2; TRBD2 aligns across 7 bases. This CDR3 comprises 16 residues. V was clipped by 4 bases and J by 2 bases; unmatched bases: 8. Germline CDR1 and CDR2: SGHRS and YFSETQ. This CDR3 is CASSVVSGINTGELFF. Written as DNA, the CDR3 is TGCGCCAGCAGCGTGGTAAGCGGGATAAACACCGGGGAGCTGTTTTTT.

CDR3 DNA: TGTGCCTGGAGTGTACGGCAGGGTCGTAATTCACCCCTCCACTTT. This encodes CAWSVRQGRNSPLHF. The chain joins TRBV30 to TRBJ1-6; D may be TRBD1 (5 bases). Germline values: CDR1 GTSNPN, CDR2 SVGIG (reference sequence). This CDR3 contains 15 residues. V was clipped by 0 bases and J by 6 bases, with 12 bases between them. Full variable domain (missing parts from reference TRBV30 and TRBJ1-6): SQTIHQWPATLVQPVGSPLSLECTVEGTSNPNLYWYRQAAGRGLQLLFYSVGIGQISSEVPQNLSASRPQDRQFILSSKKLLLSDSGFYLCAWSVRQGRNSPLHFGNGTRLTVT.

The chain joins TRBV3-1 (or the pseudogene TRBV3-2) to TRBJ1-1, with D maybe TRBD1 (6 bases). The CDR3 runs to 16 residues. CDR1 and CDR2 (germline): LGHDT, YNNKEL (reference sequence). Deletions cut 0 bases from V and 6 bases from J, with 17 bases between. CDR3 sequence reads: CASSQEGSSGVSEAFF. The CDR3 DNA is TGTGCCAGCAGCCAAGAGGGGTCATCAGGGGTGTCTGAAGCTTTCTTT.

The J gene is TRBJ2-1, the V gene TRBV7-9; D may correspond to TRBD1 or TRBD2 (7 bases each). V was trimmed by 7 bases and J by 5 bases, leaving 15 bases between them. The germline V gene encodes CDR1 SEHNR and CDR2 FQNEAQ (reference sequence). The CDR3 runs 14 residues. The CDR3 DNA follows: TGTGCCAGCACCAGGGGGAGGGTTAACAATGAGCAGTTCTTC. Translated, it gives CASTRGRVNNEQFF.

The J gene is TRBJ2-7, the V gene TRBV7-9; 7 nucleotides align to TRBD1. Germline assignment: CDR1 SEHNR and CDR2 FQNEAQ (reference sequence). J gave up 3 bases and V 5 bases, and 10 bases lay outside the gene matches. The CDR3 is 15 residues long. The CDR3 region has the DNA TGTGCCAGCAGCCCGCCCGGGGACAGAAACTACGAGCAGTACTTC. It is translated as CASSPPGDRNYEQYF.

This chain links TRBV12-3 or TRBV12-4 with TRBJ2-7, with D maybe TRBD2 (5 bases). The CDR3 has 13 amino acids. Deletions cut 3 bases from V and 3 bases from J, with 9 bases between. CDR3 in amino acids: CASSFPGVYEQYF. CDR3 DNA sequence: TGTGCCAGCAGTTTTCCCGGGGTCTACGAGCAGTACTTC.